This record looks at one TCR beta chain sequence and its context. This clonotype was seen repeatedly, ten times or more. This clone's antigen is unknown. Within one base of it there is no much larger clone, and no base qualities were kept. cDNA was synthesized by template-switch 5'RACE using a primer carrying a 10-nucleotide random unique molecular identifier by which each TCR transcript was tagged. Every sequencing run yielded over 170 million TCR-beta sequences covering 15-18 subjects. The RNeasy kit was used for extraction of total RNA. The KAPA Real-time Library Amplification kit was used to amplify TCR-beta VDJ regions with primers targeting the TCR constant region and the 5'RACE anchor. Sample indexes and Illumina adaptors were added in a first PCR, after which library yield was increased in a second PCR. After Ampure bead purification, the TCR product of roughly 650 bp was size-selected on a 2% E-gel SizeSelection system. Before pooling, library quality was assessed on a Bioanalyzer, concentration was determined with Qubit, and library quantification was performed with the Kapa Library Quantification kit. An Illumina HiSeq 2500 sequenced the libraries paired-end 2 x 150 bp. To increase sequence diversity, roughly 24-32% phiX was spiked into each library pool. Per the authors' processing: The quality-filtered reads were processed with the UMI-based MiGEC pipeline, whose error correction step removed more than 75% of the raw TCR sequences. VDJ genes were aligned to IMGT germline references, and clonotypes were defined by unique CDR3 amino acid sequence plus V-J genes. Clonal expansion, Shannon diversity and CDR3 relatedness were evaluated with VDJtools (CalcPairwiseDistances, ClusterSamples), while phylogenetic trees were built in CLCbio workbench. A clone was classed as expanded if it had 8 or more unique UMIs, a cutoff based on coefficient-of-variation modelling across technical triplicates. The public reads were reanalyzed by TCRdb: fastp trimming at Q25, MiXCR alignment, in-frame beta chains only. Records with the same CDR3 protein are collapsed into one entry carrying the most frequent genes and DNA. TCRdb, rather than the study authors, made the V and J calls. The sample includes about 80,000 distinct CDR3 sequences, with almost 6% observed a single time. The ten largest clonotypes hold approximately 8% of the sample.

A distance of 13 bases separates the germline ends of V and J, which lose 1 base and 0 bases respectively. The CDR3 starts with the cysteine, ends with the phenylalanine, and has 16 residues. The read is trimmed to its CDR3 DNA, 48 bases read in frame from base 1. For CDR1 and CDR2, the germline V gene lists SGHRS and YFSETQ. The time point label, read with the paper, signifies: longitudinal time-point 2. For unsorted PBMC libraries, 2 million PBMCs were used after storage in RNAlater at -80 degrees C until RNA extraction. The multiple sclerosis patients were enrolled in a US clinical protocol that used magnetic resonance imaging to evaluate disease progression. Peripheral blood underwent Ficoll-Hypaque density gradient centrifugation to isolate PBMCs, which were then cryopreserved in liquid nitrogen. This record belongs to a study of neurological immune-mediated disorders (dated 2019 in TCRdb). Study-level background: Among the roughly 35 multiple sclerosis patients, 31 had relapsing-remitting MS and 3 had secondary progressive MS. Longitudinal samples, technical triplicates and paired sorted CD4+ and CD8+ T-cell subsets, alongside PBMC samples, were included among the 106 TCR-beta libraries. Peripheral blood TCR-beta repertoires from patients with HTLV-I-associated myelopathy (HAM/TSP), patients with multiple sclerosis, and healthy controls were compared in the study using UMI-based sequencing. Longitudinal HAM/TSP and healthy donors had 3 time-points each (roughly 3-40 month intervals). The cohort comprised 68 subjects: some 15 HAM/TSP patients, 35 or so multiple sclerosis patients and around 20 healthy controls. The investigation overall reported the following: Expanded clones from different subjects shared no identical CDR3 amino acid sequences, which suggests that TCR-beta repertoires were private in all groups. In phylogenetic analysis, the repertoires of 18 of 34 MS patients grouped into a cluster of related CDR3 sequences, which suggests a possible signature at the repertoire level. The MS cluster was not associated with any clinical or MRI features, and the authors stated that larger cohorts are needed. The highest TCR clonal expansion was observed in HAM/TSP patients, whereas the lowest was observed in MS patients, even when compared with healthy controls.

The specimen sequenced was PBMCs. The TCR comes from a woman in her sixties or seventies with multiple sclerosis. Recombination connected TRBV5-1 to TRBJ1-1, with a tentative D gene TRBD1 over 5 matching bases. The nucleotide sequence is TGCGCCAGCAGCTTGTTAGACAGCCGAATGAACACTGAAGCTTTCTTT. This yields the protein CASSLLDSRMNTEAFF.